The next 17 T cell receptor beta chains were all read from a single sample in a study of blood T cell repertoires in COVID-19. Profiling relied on immunoSEQ multiplex PCR, and the TCRdb table lists in-frame clones only, not all of them. In the table there are roughly 100,000 clones, roughly 90% of which are singletons. The source material was peripheral blood. These receptor sequences come from an older woman with acute or convalescent COVID-19.

The chain is built from TRBV3-1 (or the pseudogene TRBV3-2) and TRBJ2-2; TRBD1 agrees at 7 bases. The CDR3 loop spans 14 amino acids. The germline CDR1 and CDR2 sequences are LGHDT and YNNKEL (reference sequence). After removal of 4 bases from V and 4 bases from J, the junction contained 3 bases not matched to a gene. CDR3 coding DNA: TGTGCCAGCAGCCGGGCAGGGGGCACCGGGGAGCTGTTTTTT. It translates to CASSRAGGTGELFF.

The chain combines TRBV5-1 with TRBJ1-1; D not resolved. Germline loops: CDR1 SGHRS, CDR2 YFSETQ. V was pared by 0 bases and J by 4 bases, with 13 bases between. The CDR3 is made up of 15 amino acids. The CDR3, as DNA: TGCGCCAGCAGCTTGGCAGGATCGGGAGCCACTGAAGCTTTCTTT. Its protein is CASSLAGSGATEAFF. Full variable domain (rest looked up from reference TRBV5-1 and TRBJ1-1): KAGVTQTPRYLIKTRGQQVTLSCSPISGHRSVSWYQQTPGQGLQFLFEYFSETQRNKGNFPGRFSGRQFSNSRSEMNVSTLELGDSALYLCASSLAGSGATEAFFGQGTRLTVV.

The chain employs TRBV7-8 and TRBJ2-1, with TRBD1 matching over 12 bases. The CDR3 is 16 amino acids. Germline-derived CDR1 and CDR2 are SGHVS and FQNEAQ. The V gene end was trimmed by 1 base and the J gene end by 8 bases; junction bases not matched to a gene: 6. CDR3 in amino acids: CASSLVAGTGGYEQFF. The DNA for the CDR3 is TGTGCCAGCAGCTTAGTGGCCGGGACAGGGGGCTATGAGCAGTTCTTC. Full variable domain (outside the CDR3, taken from reference TRBV7-8 and TRBJ2-1): GAGVSQSPRYKVAKRGQDVALRCDPISGHVSLFWYQQALGQGPEFLTYFQNEAQLDKSGLPSDRFFAERPEGSVSTLKIQRTQQEDSAVYLCASSLVAGTGGYEQFFGPGTRLTVL.

The J gene is TRBJ2-3, the V gene TRBV5-4; 8 bases are shared with TRBD2. Trimming at V came to 6 bases and at J to 2 bases, leaving 11 bases not matched to a gene. CDR1 and CDR2 from the germline V gene are SGHNT and YYREEE (reference sequence). The CDR3 loop spans 16 amino acids. The CDR3 sequence: CASTTKLAEHTDTQYF. As DNA, the CDR3 is TGTGCCAGCACCACGAAACTAGCGGAGCACACAGATACGCAGTATTTT.

This chain links TRBV15 with TRBJ2-2; the match to TRBD2 covers 7 bases. The ends lost 4 bases at V and 7 bases at J; junction bases unmatched: 6. The CDR3 runs 14 residues. Germline CDR1 reads LNHNV; CDR2 reads YYDKDF (reference sequence). CDR3 sequence (DNA): TGTGCCACCAGCACCGGGACTACCGTCGGGGAGCTGTTTTTT. Translated, it gives CATSTGTTVGELFF.

V usage is TRBV3-1 (or the pseudogene TRBV3-2) and J usage is TRBJ2-7; D gene uncertain. Trimming removed 1 base at V and 7 bases at J, with 8 bases between. The CDR3 has 12 residues. Looked up from germline, CDR1 is LGHDT and CDR2 is YNNKEL (reference sequence). The CDR3 bases are TGTGCCAGCAGCCAAGTGGGCTTGGAGCAGTACTTC. This encodes CASSQVGLEQYF.

The chain combines TRBV6-5 with TRBJ1-6; maybe TRBD1 (6 bases). The CDR3 has 15 residues. Trimming pared 2 bases from V and 7 bases from J, leaving 12 bases between. Germline V gene data show CDR1 as MNHEY and CDR2 as SVGAGI. CDR3 coding DNA: TGTGCCAGCAGTTACATCCCAGGGGACAATTCACCCCTCCACTTT. Protein: CASSYIPGDNSPLHF.

This clone came up once. This sequence joins TRBV28 and TRBJ2-5; D unclear. Germline-derived CDR1 and CDR2 are MDHEN and SYDVKM. The V end was cut by 7 bases, the J end by 3 bases, with 9 bases between. This CDR3 comprises 12 residues. CDR3 in DNA: TGTGCCAGCACCCGCCCTAAAGAGACCCAGTACTTC. Protein: CASTRPKETQYF.

This clone was recorded only once. The chain recombines TRBV19 with TRBJ2-1; D is perhaps TRBD2 (5 bases). The CDR3 is 13 residues long. Trimming shortened V by 3 bases and J by 4 bases, and 7 bases separated the two germline ends. The V gene's germline CDR1 is LNHDA and CDR2 SQIVND (reference sequence). CDR3 coding DNA: TGTGCCAGTAGTATCGGGGTTTACAATGAGCAGTTCTTC. It specifies CASSIGVYNEQFF.

The chain links TRBV27 to TRBJ1-2; a possible D gene is TRBD1 (6 bases). The CDR3 covers 14 residues. Trimming cost V 6 bases and J 4 bases, with 15 bases left between them. Looked up from germline, CDR1 is MNHEY and CDR2 is SMNVEV (reference sequence). CDR3 bases: TGTGCCAGCAGCACCGGACAGCCACCCTATGGCTACACCTTC. Translating gives CASSTGQPPYGYTF.

The genes are TRBV5-1 and TRBJ2-2; TRBD2 agrees at 11 bases. This CDR3 contains 17 residues. CDR1 is SGHRS and CDR2 is YFSETQ in the germline V gene. V was pared by 2 bases and J by 2 bases, with 5 bases of the junction left unmatched. CDR3: CASSLLAGAHNTGELFF. CDR3 DNA: TGCGCCAGCAGCTTACTAGCGGGGGCACATAACACCGGGGAGCTGTTTTTT.

This chain uses TRBV6-6 with TRBJ1-1; 11 bases are shared with TRBD1. Germline trimming cut 5 bases from V and 6 bases from J; bases unmatched to any gene: 8. This CDR3 has 15 amino acids. Germline V lookup: CDR1 MNHNY, CDR2 SVGAGI (reference sequence). CDR3 protein: CASSGPGQGGPEAFF. The CDR3 nucleotides read TGTGCCAGCAGTGGTCCGGGACAGGGGGGCCCTGAAGCTTTCTTT.

This sequence joins TRBV2 and TRBJ1-2, with D tentatively TRBD1 (5 bases). The V gene's germline CDR1 is SNHLY and CDR2 FYNNEI. The CDR3 spans 13 residues. Deletions cut 8 bases from V and 0 bases from J, with 10 bases between. CDR3 amino acids: CASATGPNYGYTF. In nucleotides, the CDR3 is TGTGCCAGCGCCACAGGTCCTAACTATGGCTACACCTTC.

J is TRBJ2-2 and V is TRBV18; D is perhaps TRBD2 (6 bases). Germline V gene sequence: CDR1 KGHSH, CDR2 LQKENI. V shed 5 bases and J shed 7 bases, with 11 bases lying between them. This CDR3 comprises 13 residues. The CDR3 sequence is CASSKREDGELFF. The CDR3 DNA follows: TGTGCCAGCTCAAAAAGGGAGGACGGGGAGCTGTTTTTT.

The chain employs TRBV7-9 and TRBJ1-1; TRBD1 aligns across 8 bases. The germline CDR1 and CDR2 sequences are SEHNR and FQNEAQ (reference sequence). The V gene end was trimmed by 3 bases and the J gene end by 5 bases; junction bases not matched to a gene: 17. This CDR3 is built from 18 residues. The CDR3 DNA reads as TGTGCCAGCAGCTTGCCAAAAGCGCAGACAGGGGAAGTGACTGAAGCTTTCTTT. Its translation is CASSLPKAQTGEVTEAFF.

V usage is TRBV12-3 or TRBV12-4 and J usage is TRBJ1-2, with TRBD1 matching over 8 bases. Trimming at V came to 6 bases and at J to 7 bases, leaving 7 bases not matched to a gene. The CDR3 has 13 residues. CDR3 sequence reads: CASRVQGGLGYTF. CDR3 nucleotide sequence: TGTGCCAGCAGAGTACAGGGGGGGCTTGGCTACACCTTC.

The chain combines TRBV11-1 with TRBJ2-7; 13 bases agree with TRBD2. The CDR3 runs 16 residues. The ends lost 3 bases at V and 4 bases at J; junction bases unmatched: 6. Per germline, CDR1 SGHAT and CDR2 FQDESV (reference sequence). The CDR3 DNA sequence: TGTGCCAGCAGCTTTCCCGGACTAGCGGGAGTGTACGAGCAGTACTTC. It encodes CASSFPGLAGVYEQYF. Looking up the rest from reference TRBV11-1 and TRBJ2-7 gives the full variable domain: EAEVAQSPRYKITEKSQAVAFWCDPISGHATLYWYRQILGQGPELLVQFQDESVVDDSQLPKDRFSAERLKGVDSTLKIQPAELGDSAMYLCASSFPGLAGVYEQYFGPGTRLTVT.